This T cell receptor beta chain was recorded in a study of blood T cell repertoires in COVID-19. The assay was immunoSEQ multiplex PCR, and TCRdb's table has in-frame clones only and misses some. Of more than 45,000 clones in the sample, 70% to 90% were seen once. Sequencing was done on a sample of peripheral blood. The TCR was taken from an elderly woman with acute or convalescent COVID-19.

The CDR3 DNA sequence: TGTGCCAGCAGCAAAGCGGGGGCCGACAATGAGCAGTTCTTC. This gives the protein CASSKAGADNEQFF. This chain connects TRBV7-3 to TRBJ2-1; 8 nucleotides match TRBD2. Per the germline V gene, CDR1 is SGHTA and CDR2 is FQGTGA. The CDR3 is 14 residues long. V was clipped by 5 bases and J by 5 bases; unmatched bases: 5.